This T cell receptor beta chain appears in the sequencing data of a study of T cell repertoires in cytomegalovirus infection. TCRdb reanalysed the reads using MiXCR and keeps one entry per CDR3 protein. The profile shows about 260,000 distinct CDR3 sequences, roughly 9.1% of them singletons. This clonotype was recorded many times. The length of the CDR3 is 15 residues. CDR1 and CDR2 from the germline V gene are MDHEN and SYDVKM. Between the trimmed V and J ends, which lost 5 bases and 6 bases, there was a span of 19 bases. The V call is TRBV28, the J call TRBJ1-1, with D perhaps TRBD1 (5 bases). The source is a human donor in good health (CMV status not recorded). Some clones in this sample may be carry-over from other donors' samples. Sequences were obtained from PBMCs. The CDR3 sequence is CASSLPGAGTPEAFF. In DNA, the CDR3 is TGTGCCAGCAGTCTACCGGGAGCGGGGACTCCTGAAGCTTTCTTT. Using reference TRBV28 and TRBJ1-1 for the parts outside the CDR3, the full variable domain is DVKVTQSSRYLVKRTGEKVFLECVQDMDHENMFWYRQDPGLGLRLIYFSYDVKMKEKGDIPEGYSVSREKKERFSLILESASTNQTSMYLCASSLPGAGTPEAFFGQGTRLTVV.